This passage covers 18 T cell receptor beta chains from one sample sequenced in a study of T cell repertoires in ileal Crohn's disease (dated by TCRdb to between 2018 and 2020). The time point label of this sample denotes: neoterminal ileum biopsy at postoperative endoscopy, about 6 months after surgery. The library came from the immunoSEQ multiplex PCR assay. Entries here come from immuneACCESS through TCRdb and include only in-frame sequences with V and J called. Some clones fail to appear in such tables; in the studies checked, an unresolved V gene covers under half of the shortfall, and the cause of the remainder is unknown. The table for this sample lists about 11,000 clones; more than 65% of them were counted only once. Clones ranked in the top ten supply around 7% of the sample. Sequenced sample: ileal tissue. The receptors stem from an adult with Crohn's disease.

V and J are TRBV5-4 and TRBJ2-5; unclear D gene. The DNA end lines up better with TRBJ2-7; the J call may be wrong. The CDR3 runs 14 residues. Germline CDR1 SGHNT, CDR2 YYREEE (reference sequence). This CDR3 reads CASSLGKVDYEQYF. The CDR3 bases are TGTGCCAGCAGCTTAGGAAAAGTAGACTACGAGCAGTACTTC.

The V call is TRBV6-5, the J call TRBJ2-7, with TRBD1 identical over 7 bases. The V and J ends lost 0 bases and 0 bases, in that order; junction bases with no gene match: 2. Germline CDR1 MNHEY, CDR2 SVGAGI. This CDR3 is built from 15 residues. The CDR3 region is CASSYSYRGSYEQYF. CDR3 bases: TGTGCCAGCAGTTACTCTTACAGGGGCTCCTACGAGCAGTACTTC.

This sequence joins TRBV5-1 and TRBJ1-5; perhaps TRBD1 as D (5 bases). CDR3 length: 15 amino acids. Per the germline V gene, CDR1 is SGHRS and CDR2 is YFSETQ. Trimming removed 1 base from V and 0 bases from J, with 8 bases in between. CDR3 in DNA: TGCGCCAGCAGCTTGAGGGGAGGTAGCAATCAGCCCCAGCATTTT. Translation gives CASSLRGGSNQPQHF.

This chain connects TRBV19 to TRBJ2-2, with TRBD1 matching over 9 bases. V lost 4 bases and J lost 2; bases outside the gene matches: 2. This CDR3 has 15 residues. Per the germline V gene, CDR1 is LNHDA and CDR2 is SQIVND (reference sequence). CDR3: CASSRQGDNTGELFF. In nucleotides, the CDR3 is TGTGCCAGTAGTAGACAGGGGGACAACACCGGGGAGCTGTTTTTT.

V and J are TRBV27 and TRBJ2-2; D is ambiguous. Germline CDR1 and CDR2: MNHEY and SMNVEV (reference sequence). This CDR3 region has 15 residues. V was trimmed by 2 bases and J by 0 bases, leaving 7 bases between them. The CDR3 spells CASSLRRTNTGELFF. In DNA, the CDR3 is TGTGCCAGCAGTTTACGCAGGACGAACACCGGGGAGCTGTTTTTT.

The chain has TRBV19 and TRBJ1-2, with a possible D match to TRBD1 (6 bases). V lost 5 bases to trimming and J lost 3 bases, with 13 bases between them. Germline-derived CDR1 and CDR2 are LNHDA and SQIVND (reference sequence). The CDR3 has 14 amino acids. The CDR3 bases are TGTGCCAGTAGTGGACGGGAGGGGGACTATGGCTACACCTTC. Its protein is CASSGREGDYGYTF.

The chain has TRBV5-1 and TRBJ2-3; D is ambiguous. This CDR3 region has 15 residues. Looked up from germline, CDR1 is SGHRS and CDR2 is YFSETQ. The V end lost 3 bases, the J end lost 1 base, and 12 bases lay between the germline ends. The CDR3 sequence: CASSYTLTGTDTQYF. The DNA of the CDR3 is TGCGCCAGCAGCTATACACTAACGGGCACAGATACGCAGTATTTT.

V usage is TRBV2 and J usage is TRBJ2-3; perhaps TRBD2 as D (5 bases). The CDR3 has 12 amino acids. Germline values: CDR1 SNHLY, CDR2 FYNNEI. Trimming stripped 8 bases from V and 5 bases from J, with 11 bases between. The DNA for the CDR3 is TGTGCCAGCGAGGGCCGGGAAGATACGCAGTATTTT. Protein product: CASEGREDTQYF.

The genes are TRBV21-1 and TRBJ1-6; the table calls TRBD1, which could not be checked here. TRBV21-1 is marked as a pseudogene. This CDR3 comprises 13 residues. The DNA for the CDR3 is TGTGCCAGCAGCACTCAGGCCTCTTCACCCCTCCACTTT. It translates to CASSTQASSPLHF.

V is TRBV30 and J is TRBJ2-1; D gene ambiguous. This CDR3 has 13 amino acids. The V gene lost 6 bases and the J gene lost 8 bases, with 17 bases spanning the gap. Germline CDR1 is GTSNPN and CDR2 is SVGIG (reference sequence). CDR3 DNA sequence: TGTGCCTGCCGACTGAGCTCGGTACATGAGCAGTTCTTC. It yields the protein CACRLSSVHEQFF.

This chain uses TRBV4-1 with TRBJ1-1, with D maybe TRBD1 (6 bases). The CDR3 sequence is 18 residues long. Looked up from germline, CDR1 is MGHRA and CDR2 is YSYEKL. Trimming pared 4 bases from V and 0 bases from J, leaving 21 bases between. DNA of the CDR3: TGCGCCAGCAGCCTAAGGACCGGGACAAGGATTCTGAACACTGAAGCTTTCTTT. It is translated as CASSLRTGTRILNTEAFF.

About this clone itself: As the CDR3 is not closed by the conserved phenylalanine or tryptophan, this likely results from a read error. The chain has TRBV6-1 and TRBJ2-7; TRBD1 aligns across 7 bases. V lost 6 bases, J lost 3 bases, and 5 bases stayed unmatched. CDR1 is MNHNS, CDR2 SASEGT, per germline. The CDR3 is 13 amino acids. The CDR3 spells CASRRDSHYEQYL. The CDR3 region has the DNA TGTGCCAGCAGGAGGGACAGCCACTACGAGCAGTACCTC.

V and J are TRBV6-1 and TRBJ1-1; D is uncertain. The ends were cut back, 2 bases at V and 5 bases at J, with 15 bases in the middle. Germline V lookup: CDR1 MNHNS, CDR2 SASEGT. The CDR3 has 15 residues. The DNA of the CDR3 is TGTGCCAGCAGTGAAAAAAAGTCAGGATGGACTGAAGCTTTCTTT. This sequence encodes CASSEKKSGWTEAFF.

This clone has only one observation. The same CDR3 is also encoded by other DNA sequences in this sample. V and J are TRBV28 and TRBJ1-1, with 7 bases lining up with TRBD1. This CDR3 has 14 residues. Per germline, CDR1 MDHEN and CDR2 SYDVKM. The J segment lost 1 base and the V segment lost 6 bases, leaving 5 bases of the junction unmatched. The CDR3 protein is CASRRTGRNTEAFF. In nucleotides, the CDR3 is TGTGCCAGCAGGCGGACAGGAAGGAACACTGAAGCTTTCTTT.

The genes are TRBV4-1 and TRBJ1-4; D is possibly TRBD1 (6 bases). CDR3 length: 16 amino acids. Germline V gives CDR1 MGHRA, CDR2 YSYEKL. V was cut by 1 base and J by 6 bases, with 15 bases left in between. CDR3 in amino acids: CASSQGWGAGDEKLFF. The CDR3 DNA reads as TGCGCCAGCAGCCAAGGCTGGGGGGCGGGGGATGAAAAACTGTTTTTT.

The J gene is TRBJ2-2, the V gene TRBV30; D is uncertain. The CDR3 loop spans 11 amino acids. The V end lost 1 base, the J end lost 6 bases, and 3 bases lay between the germline ends. Germline assignment: CDR1 GTSNPN and CDR2 SVGIG (reference sequence). The CDR3 sequence is CAWSAPGELFF. The DNA for the CDR3 is TGTGCCTGGAGTGCTCCCGGGGAGCTGTTTTTT.

The chain couples TRBV2 to TRBJ1-2; 8 bases map to TRBD1. Germline lookup yields CDR1 SNHLY and CDR2 FYNNEI. V lost 6 bases and J lost 12; bases outside the gene matches: 12. The CDR3 contains 13 residues. As DNA, the CDR3 is TGTGCCAGCAGATCAGGGGGCCCCCCGAGGGACACCTTC. It specifies CASRSGGPPRDTF.

This clone has just a few counts. The rearrangement uses TRBV7-9 and TRBJ1-2; D remains unclear. The CDR3 contains 13 residues. Germline V CDR1 and CDR2: SEHNR, FQNEAQ (reference sequence). V was trimmed by 5 bases and J by 6 bases, leaving 13 bases between them. CDR3 sequence reads: CASSPFSGDGYTF. The DNA for the CDR3 is TGTGCCAGCAGCCCCTTCAGCGGGGATGGCTACACCTTC.